A single sample is the source of the 31 T cell receptor beta chains below, sequenced in a study of tumor-infiltrating lymphocytes in primary liver carcinoma. A constant-region primer primed TCR beta cDNA synthesis from about 490 ng of total RNA. TCR beta libraries came from three nested multiplex PCR rounds using slightly modified ARM-PCR. Rounds one and two of PCR, each of about 10 cycles, were primed with TRBV1-TRBV30 forward primers and a C-beta reverse primer. MiXCR, applied by TCRdb to the multiplex PCR reads, yields one record per CDR3 protein. This sample carries roughly 180,000 distinct CDR3 sequences, over 45% of them seen once, and the ten largest clones take 70% to 80%. Germline DNA was extracted too, while blood RNA derived from unsorted whole blood. Sequencing was done on a sample of peripheral blood. The origin of the receptors is a man aged 40-50 years with primary liver carcinoma and hepatitis B virus infection.

Regarding this clonotype: Here the CDR3 omits its conserved ending phenylalanine or tryptophan, so a read error is the likely source. The chain combines TRBV10-3 with TRBJ1-2; D not resolved. This CDR3 spans 13 amino acids. V was pared by 0 bases and J by 4 bases, with 6 bases between. Germline V gene sequence: CDR1 ENHRY, CDR2 SYGVKD. The CDR3 sequence is CAISESPAYGYTL. The CDR3 DNA reads as TGTGCCATCAGTGAGTCCCCGGCCTATGGCTACACCTTA.

J is TRBJ2-5 and V is TRBV5-4; 9 bases match TRBD2. Germline V gene data show CDR1 as SGHNT and CDR2 as YYREEE (reference sequence). V was clipped by 4 bases and J by 1 base; unmatched bases: 8. There are 16 residues in the CDR3. CDR3 nucleotides: TGTGCCAGCAGCCCGGCCCGACTAGCGGCCCAAGAGACCCAGTACTTC. As protein: CASSPARLAAQETQYF.

A note on this clonotype: The CDR3 does not close with the conserved phenylalanine or tryptophan, likely indicating a read error. This chain uses TRBV11-2 with TRBJ2-7, with TRBD2 matching 9 bases. The V gene's germline CDR1 is SGHAT and CDR2 FQNNGV. The CDR3 extends over 15 amino acids. The CDR3 loop is CTSSLERGESYEQYL. CDR3 in DNA: TGTACCAGCAGCTTAGAGCGGGGGGAATCCTACGAGCAGTACCTC.

Of note for this clonotype: One end of the junction does not line up with germline, which may come from a read error. The chain links TRBV11-2 to TRBJ2-7; D possibly corresponds to TRBD1 (5 bases). Germline V lookup: CDR1 SGHAT, CDR2 FQNNGV. This CDR3 has 15 amino acids. The CDR3 is CASSSQGARSYEQHF. In DNA, the CDR3 is TGTGCCAGCAGCTCCCAAGGGGCCCGTTCCTACGAGCAGCACTTC.

This clonotype was seen a handful of times. The chain combines TRBV24-1 with TRBJ2-7, with D perhaps matching TRBD1 (5 bases). The germline V gene encodes CDR1 KGHDR and CDR2 SFDVKD. The CDR3 loop spans 11 amino acids. Trimming removed 7 bases at V and 6 bases at J, with 9 bases between. Here the CDR3 DNA reads TGTGCCACCAGCGACAGAGCCGAGCAGTACTTC. This encodes CATSDRAEQYF.

The table lists this clonotype with a few counts. The chain's CDR3 is CASSTGQGPSNQPQHF. CDR3 DNA: TGCGCCAGCAGCACCGGACAGGGACCTAGCAATCAGCCCCAGCATTTT. The chain carries TRBV4-1 and TRBJ1-5; 8 bases agree with TRBD1. Germline V gene data show CDR1 as MGHRA and CDR2 as YSYEKL. The CDR3 has 16 residues. After removal of 5 bases from V and 0 bases from J, the junction contained 6 bases not matched to a gene.

The chain links TRBV24-1 to TRBJ2-1; 16 bases agree with TRBD2. J lost 5 bases, V lost 9 bases, and 6 bases had no gene match. Per the germline V gene, CDR1 is KGHDR and CDR2 is SFDVKD. The CDR3 runs to 16 residues. The CDR3 reads CATQGTSGRANNEQFF. The CDR3 coding sequence is TGTGCCACCCAAGGGACTAGCGGGAGGGCCAACAATGAGCAGTTCTTC.

As regards this clonotype: Being one base from a much bigger clone, this may be a read error. The chain has TRBV11-2 and TRBJ2-3; D unclear. CDR1 is SGHAT and CDR2 is FQNNGV in the germline V gene. Deletions cut 0 bases from V and 1 base from J, with 11 bases between. This CDR3 has 16 amino acids. Written as DNA, the CDR3 is TGTGCCAGCAGCTTAGATTCTCTTTCTTGCACAGATACGCAGTATTTT. It translates to CASSLDSLSCTDTQYF.

The CDR3: CASSLVEEADEQFF. Here the CDR3 DNA reads TGTGCCAGCAGCTTAGTTGAAGAGGCCGATGAGCAGTTCTTC. V and J are TRBV7-9 and TRBJ2-1; D gene uncertain. V was cut by 1 base and J by 8 bases, with 12 bases left in between. Germline V gene lookup returns CDR1 SEHNR and CDR2 FQNEAQ (reference sequence). The CDR3 has 14 amino acids.

The table lists this clonotype with a few counts. The gene calls are TRBV30 and TRBJ1-5, with D uncertain. Trimming left V 0 bases short and J 0 bases short, with 6 bases between. Germline V gene lookup returns CDR1 GTSNPN and CDR2 SVGIG (reference sequence). The CDR3 runs to 14 residues. In DNA form, the CDR3 reads TGTGCCTGGAGTGTACGCCTTAGCAATCAGCCCCAGCATTTT. Translation: CAWSVRLSNQPQHF.

This clonotype occurred once. A much larger clone lies a single base off, so this may be a read error. The chain recombines TRBV29-1 with TRBJ2-2, with 7 nucleotides matching TRBD2. Germline CDR1 is SQVTM and CDR2 is ANQGSEA. There are 12 residues in the CDR3. Written as DNA, the CDR3 is TGCGGGGGGGGGTCGAACACCCGGGAGCTGTTTTTT. This encodes CGGGSNTRELFF.

In its sample, this clonotype was seen many times. The chain recombines TRBV6-2 or TRBV6-3 with TRBJ2-3; 8 positions agree with TRBD1. Germline V gives CDR1 MNHEY, CDR2 SVGEGT. This CDR3 contains 16 residues. Trimming took 2 bases from V and 4 from J; bases not matched to a gene: 8. The CDR3 coding sequence is TGTGCCAGCAGTTACCCCGACAGGGGTGACCCAGATACGCAGTATTTT. Amino acid sequence: CASSYPDRGDPDTQYF.

As for this clonotype: One end of the junction varies from germline; a read error may be responsible. The chain recombines TRBV12-3 or TRBV12-4 with TRBJ1-1, with D possibly matching TRBD1 (5 bases). The CDR3 runs 13 residues. The CDR3 DNA reads TGTACCAGCAGTCATTCAGGGTGGACTGAAGCTTTCTTT. Amino acid sequence: CTSSHSGWTEAFF.

This clonotype has only one observation. The gene calls are TRBV28 and TRBJ2-5; D is undetermined. The CDR3 has 16 residues. CDR1 and CDR2 (germline): MDHEN, SYDVKM. V shed 3 bases and J shed 4 bases, with 18 bases lying between them. CDR3 DNA: TGTGCCAGCAGTTTGGGTCGAAGCCCCAGCCGAGAGACCCAGTACTTC. Translating it yields CASSLGRSPSRETQYF. Supplemented by reference TRBV28 and TRBJ2-5, the full variable domain reads DVKVTQSSRYLVKRTGEKVFLECVQDMDHENMFWYRQDPGLGLRLIYFSYDVKMKEKGDIPEGYSVSREKKERFSLILESASTNQTSMYLCASSLGRSPSRETQYFGPGTRLLVL.

CDR3 sequence reads: CASSQDGLAGDGTSTDTQYF. DNA of the CDR3: TGTGCCAGCAGCCAAGATGGGCTAGCGGGAGATGGGACTAGCACAGATACGCAGTATTTT. The J gene is TRBJ2-3, the V gene TRBV4-2; TRBD2 agrees at 10 bases. CDR1 and CDR2 from the germline V gene are LGHNA and YNFKEQ. With 0 bases clipped from V and 0 bases from J, the junction kept 12 bases outside the gene matches. The CDR3 has 20 amino acids.

For this clonotype: With a much larger clone just one base away, this may be a read error. Since the CDR3 does not end with the conserved phenylalanine or tryptophan, this likely comes from a read error. This chain uses TRBV6-2 or TRBV6-3 with TRBJ2-1; no definite D call. Germline-derived CDR1 and CDR2 are MNHEY and SVGEGT. With 6 bases removed from V and 5 bases from J, the gap between germline ends came to 14 bases. The CDR3 is 14 amino acids. CDR3 residues: CASSNFDWDNEQFS. In DNA form, the CDR3 reads TGTGCCAGCAGCAACTTCGACTGGGACAATGAGCAGTTCTCC.

Turning to this clonotype: Compared with germline, one end of the junction differs, possibly owing to a read error. J is TRBJ1-1 and V is TRBV6-5, with D possibly TRBD1 on 6 matching bases. The germline V gene has CDR1 MNHEY and CDR2 SVGAGI. The CDR3 sequence is 14 residues long. The CDR3 sequence: CASSTPPGGGRAYF. The CDR3 DNA follows: TGTGCCAGCAGTACGCCACCCGGGGGCGGACGAGCTTACTTT.

The sample holds many counts of this clonotype. The chain joins TRBV6-1 to TRBJ2-1, with TRBD1 matching 8 bases. The V and J ends lost 2 bases and 6 bases, in that order; junction bases with no gene match: 12. The CDR3 runs to 17 residues. Germline CDR1 and CDR2: MNHNS and SASEGT. Here the CDR3 DNA reads TGTGCCAGCAGTGAAAGGGGGGTTTGGCAGGGGGCCAATGAGCAGTTCTTC. Translating gives CASSERGVWQGANEQFF.

The CDR3 sequence: CASSLTPRQRQYF. The CDR3 region has the DNA TGTGCCAGCAGTCTAACTCCGAGACAGCGTCAGTACTTC. The V gene is TRBV6-5, the J gene TRBJ2-5; tentatively, D is TRBD1 (5 bases). Trimming removed 5 bases from V and 11 bases from J, with 18 bases in between. Germline V gene data show CDR1 as MNHEY and CDR2 as SVGAGI. This CDR3 has 13 amino acids.

The chain is built from TRBV6-6 and TRBJ1-3, with D possibly TRBD1 on 6 matching bases. Trimming took 2 bases from V and 2 from J, leaving 10 bases between them. The germline gives CDR1 MNHNY, CDR2 SVGAGI (reference sequence). The CDR3 runs 15 residues. This CDR3 is CASSYLAGAGNTIYF. The CDR3, as DNA: TGTGCCAGCAGTTACCTCGCAGGGGCTGGAAACACCATATATTTT.

About this clonotype: An end of the junction differs from the germline gene, which may be a read error. The chain combines TRBV11-3 with TRBJ2-2; a possible D gene is TRBD2 (6 bases). The CDR3 is 14 residues long. The V gene's germline CDR1 is SGHNT and CDR2 YENEEA. CDR3 sequence reads: CASSFGLCTGGLFF. In nucleotides, the CDR3 is TGTGCCAGCAGCTTTGGTCTATGCACCGGGGGGCTGTTTTTT.

About this clonotype itself: A much bigger clone sits one base away, suggesting this may be a read error. The V gene is TRBV11-2, the J gene TRBJ2-2, with D unclear. V gave up 4 bases and J gave up 4 bases, with 16 bases separating them. The CDR3 totals 16 residues. Germline CDR1 and CDR2: SGHAT and FQNNGV. CDR3 sequence: CASSSVPMLGTGELFF. The CDR3 DNA follows: TGTGCCAGCAGCTCAGTCCCTATGCTGGGCACCGGGGAGCTGTTTTTT.

The chain is built from TRBV11-2 and TRBJ2-3; 7 bases are shared with TRBD2. Germline V CDR1 and CDR2: SGHAT, FQNNGV. J gave up 4 bases and V 5 bases, and 9 bases lay outside the gene matches. The CDR3 consists of 15 residues. This CDR3 is CASSRTGGPADTQYF. In DNA, the CDR3 is TGTGCCAGCAGCCGGACGGGGGGACCGGCAGATACGCAGTATTTT.

A single count supports this clonotype. A much bigger clone sits one base away, suggesting this may be a read error. The rearrangement uses TRBV11-2 and TRBJ2-5, with D perhaps TRBD2 (6 bases). Per the germline V gene, CDR1 is SGHAT and CDR2 is FQNNGV. This CDR3 region has 16 residues. CDR3 in amino acids: CTSSPRASAPGETQYF. In DNA form, the CDR3 reads TGTACCAGCAGTCCCAGGGCTAGCGCCCCTGGAGAGACCCAGTACTTC. Supplemented by reference TRBV11-2 and TRBJ2-5, the full variable domain reads EAGVAQSPRYKIIEKRQSVAFWCNPISGHATLYWYQQILGQGPKLLIQFQNNGVVDDSQLPKDRFSAERLKGVDSTLKIQPAKLEDSAVYLCTSSPRASAPGETQYFGPGTRLLVL.

The chain employs TRBV6-1 and TRBJ2-7, with D unclear. V lost 6 bases and J 4 bases, leaving 7 bases between the germline ends. CDR3 size: 11 residues. Germline CDR1 reads MNHNS; CDR2 reads SASEGT. CDR3 protein: CASRELYEQYF. DNA for the CDR3: TGTGCCAGCAGAGAGCTTTACGAGCAGTACTTC.

This clonotype was recorded once. The rearrangement links TRBV7-8 to TRBJ2-3; no reliable D call. The CDR3 has 17 amino acids. Deletions cut 0 bases from V and 0 bases from J, with 13 bases between. Germline-derived CDR1 and CDR2 are SGHVS and FQNEAQ. The CDR3: CASSLAIVASSTDTQYF. DNA of the CDR3: TGTGCCAGCAGCTTAGCGATAGTAGCAAGTAGCACAGATACGCAGTATTTT.

As regards this clonotype: Possible read error: a much larger clone is one base away. V and J are TRBV12-3 or TRBV12-4 and TRBJ2-7; D not resolved. The CDR3 covers 11 residues. CDR3 DNA sequence: TGTGCCTGCAGTCAAACCTACGAGCAGTACTTC. This translates into CACSQTYEQYF.

About this clonotype itself: A read error is possible here, since a much larger clone lies one base away. V gene TRBV10-3 combines with J gene TRBJ2-3; 9 positions match TRBD1. Germline V gene data show CDR1 as ENHRY and CDR2 as SYGVKD. This CDR3 is built from 15 residues. V dropped 10 bases and J dropped 1; count of bases not matched to a gene: 9. The CDR3 nucleotides are TGTGCCACCAGGGAACAGGGGGCCGGCACAGATACGCAGTATTTT. It translates to CATREQGAGTDTQYF.

Concerning this clonotype: Lacking the conserved final phenylalanine or tryptophan, this CDR3 likely reflects a read error. The chain carries TRBV6-6 and TRBJ2-5; D assignment may be TRBD1 or TRBD2 (5 bases each). This CDR3 has 13 amino acids. Germline V lookup: CDR1 MNHNY, CDR2 SVGAGI (reference sequence). The CDR3 region is CASSYLGEQTQYS. CDR3 DNA sequence: TGTGCCAGTAGTTATTTGGGGGAACAGACCCAGTACTCC.

The rearrangement uses TRBV5-8 and TRBJ2-1; TRBD2 matches 11 bases. V trimming: 4 bases; J trimming: 9 bases; junction bases outside the gene matches: 9. Germline V gene lookup returns CDR1 SGHTS and CDR2 YDEGEE. The CDR3 consists of 15 residues. The CDR3 DNA reads TGTGCCAGCAGCGCGGGACTAGCGGAGTGGGGTGAGCAGTTCTTC. Translation: CASSAGLAEWGEQFF.

The V gene is TRBV5-4, the J gene TRBJ2-1; TRBD2 aligns across 7 bases. The V and J ends lost 5 bases and 8 bases, in that order; junction bases with no gene match: 4. The CDR3 sequence is 12 residues long. Germline V gene data show CDR1 as SGHNT and CDR2 as YYREEE (reference sequence). The CDR3 sequence: CASRPGGDEQFF. The CDR3 region has the DNA TGTGCCAGCAGACCGGGGGGAGATGAGCAGTTCTTC. Full variable domain (rest looked up from reference TRBV5-4 and TRBJ2-1): ETGVTQSPTHLIKTRGQQVTLRCSSQSGHNTVSWYQQALGQGPQFIFQYYREEENGRGNFPPRFSGLQFPNYSSELNVNALELDDSALYLCASRPGGDEQFFGPGTRLTVL.